A selection of T cell receptor beta chains follows, all from one sample in a study of T-cell reconstitution after alpha-beta-depleted transplantation in children. TCRdb re-derived calls from the PCR reads in MiXCR, one entry per CDR3 protein. There are about 440,000 distinct CDR3 sequences in the sample; approximately 41% occur only once, and under 35% lies in the top ten. The sample consisted of PBMCs, taken before TCRalphabeta/CD19-depleted stem cell transplant. These receptors all stem from a girl aged 2 to 10 with aplastic anemia, due to receive a stem cell transplant. CDR3s include the opening cysteine and the closing phenylalanine or tryptophan. The D gene is left open where the match is weak. The size entry is marked missing in some rows and otherwise reads once, few, many or a size class.

j_call	clone_size	v_call	d_call	cdr3_aa	cdr3_nt
TRBJ2-7	.	TRBV28	TRBD2	CASSPGTSGKHEQYF	TGTGCCAGCAGCCCAGGGACTAGCGGGAAGCACGAGCAGTACTTC
TRBJ2-4	.	TRBV4-3	TRBD2	CASSRGLAGLNIQYF	TGCGCCAGCAGCCGGGGACTAGCGGGATTGAACATTCAGTACTTC
TRBJ1-2	.	TRBV7-9	.	CASSLASGSPNYGYTF	TGTGCCAGCAGCTTAGCCTCCGGGTCCCCTAACTATGGCTACACCTTC
TRBJ1-3	few	TRBV6-5	.	CASSYEASGNTIYF	TGTGCCAGCAGTTACGAGGCCTCTGGAAACACCATATATTTT
TRBJ2-2	.	TRBV20-1	.	CSARGWEKNTGELFF	TGCAGTGCTAGGGGTTGGGAAAAGAACACCGGGGAGCTGTTTTTT
TRBJ2-1	.	TRBV7-9	.	CASTFGEQFF	TGTGCCAGCACTTTTGGGGAGCAGTTCTTC
TRBJ2-2	.	TRBV19	TRBD2	CASSIFLVLAGNTGELFF	TGTGCCAGTAGTATCTTCCTTGTTCTAGCGGGGAACACCGGGGAGCTGTTTTTT
TRBJ2-3	.	TRBV5-1	TRBD2	CASSPWAGGPTDTQYF	TGCGCCAGCAGCCCGTGGGCGGGGGGGCCGACAGATACGCAGTATTTT
TRBJ1-2	few	TRBV7-9	.	CASSLAQGGQYGYTF	TGTGCCAGCAGCTTAGCGCAAGGGGGGCAATATGGCTACACCTTC
TRBJ2-3	many	TRBV6-5	.	CASSAYGAQYF	TGTGCCAGCAGCGCATATGGAGCGCAGTATTTT
TRBJ2-1	.	TRBV7-6	TRBD2	CASSYLAGGRSSYNEQFF	TGTGCCAGCAGTTATCTAGCGGGAGGCCGGAGCTCCTACAATGAGCAGTTCTTC
TRBJ2-5	many	TRBV7-2	TRBD2	CASSLLAGAFGETQYF	TGTGCCAGCAGCCTTCTAGCGGGGGCCTTCGGGGAGACCCAGTACTTC
TRBJ2-3	many	TRBV5-1	.	CASSPIRGRTDTQYF	TGCGCCAGCAGCCCCATTCGGGGCCGCACAGATACGCAGTATTTT
TRBJ1-2	.	TRBV5-1	.	CASRQDDYGYTF	TGCGCCAGCCGGCAGGACGACTATGGCTACACCTTC
TRBJ2-7	few	TRBV6-2/TRBV6-3	TRBD1	CASRGARGLEWSSYEQYF	TGTGCCAGCAGGGGTGCCAGGGGGCTCGAATGGAGCTCCTACGAGCAGTACTTC
TRBJ2-1	.	TRBV5-8	TRBD1	CASRKQGNHNEQFF	TGTGCCAGCAGGAAACAGGGGAATCACAATGAGCAGTTCTTC
TRBJ2-1	.	TRBV12-3/TRBV12-4	.	CASSSLGGHEQFF	TGTGCCAGCAGTTCGCTGGGTGGCCATGAGCAGTTCTTC
TRBJ2-5	once	TRBV6-1	TRBD2	CASRPGGGQETQYF	TGTGCCAGCAGACCGGGAGGGGGTCAAGAGACCCAGTACTTC
TRBJ2-7	few	TRBV10-3	TRBD1	CAIRGQESYEQYF	TGTGCCATCAGAGGACAGGAATCCTACGAGCAGTACTTC
TRBJ1-2	.	TRBV12-3/TRBV12-4	.	CASSLASWTATYGYTF	TGTGCCAGCAGTTTAGCGTCCTGGACGGCTACATATGGCTACACCTTC
TRBJ2-1	.	TRBV7-2	TRBD2	CASSPRLRLAEYNEQFF	TGTGCCAGCAGCCCCCGACTCAGACTAGCGGAATACAATGAGCAGTTCTTC
TRBJ2-5	few	TRBV6-1	.	CASSPTDWETQYF	TGTGCCAGCAGCCCCACGGACTGGGAGACCCAGTACTTC
TRBJ2-3	.	TRBV20-1	.	CSAREWDSWWNTQYF	TGCAGTGCTAGAGAGTGGGACTCATGGTGGAATACGCAGTATTTT
TRBJ2-5	.	TRBV5-5	TRBD1	CASSGGTGKETQYF	TGTGCCAGCAGCGGAGGGACAGGGAAAGAGACCCAGTACTTC
TRBJ2-1	.	TRBV15	.	CATSRDIPSYNEQFF	TGTGCCACCAGCAGGGACATTCCCTCCTACAATGAGCAGTTCTTC
TRBJ2-7	.	TRBV20-1	TRBD2	CSARERGVVSGDEQYF	TGCAGTGCTAGAGAAAGGGGGGTGGTTAGCGGGGACGAGCAGTACTTC
TRBJ2-7	few	TRBV28	TRBD2	CASSTFWGGTSGKYEQYF	TGTGCCAGCAGTACTTTTTGGGGAGGGACTAGCGGAAAGTACGAGCAGTACTTC
TRBJ2-1	few	TRBV4-3	TRBD2	CASSQVGAGGFPYNEQFF	TGCGCCAGCAGCCAAGTCGGAGCGGGGGGGTTCCCCTACAATGAGCAGTTCTTC
TRBJ2-4	.	TRBV28	.	CASSTPDQNNIQYF	TGTGCCAGCAGTACCCCGGACCAAAATAACATTCAGTACTTC
TRBJ2-7	.	TRBV6-5	.	CASSYRQGNTYEQYF	TGTGCCAGCAGTTATCGGCAGGGTAATACCTACGAGCAGTACTTC
TRBJ2-7	few	TRBV5-1	TRBD2	CASSSGGTSGYYEQYF	TGCGCCAGCAGCTCCGGAGGGACTAGCGGATACTACGAGCAGTACTTC
TRBJ1-2	few	TRBV7-9	.	CASRLWQASIFDGYTF	TGTGCCAGCCGCTTATGGCAGGCGTCTATCTTTGATGGCTACACCTTC
TRBJ1-1	few	TRBV5-1	.	CASSLQSNTEAFF	TGCGCCAGCAGCTTACAATCGAACACTGAAGCTTTCTTT
TRBJ2-2	many	TRBV12-3/TRBV12-4	.	CASSLATAGRGTGELFF	TGTGCCAGCAGTTTAGCGACCGCGGGGAGAGGAACCGGGGAGCTGTTTTTT
TRBJ2-1	few	TRBV20-1	.	CSARESGPYNEQFF	TGCAGTGCTAGAGAGAGCGGGCCGTACAATGAGCAGTTCTTC
TRBJ1-5	.	TRBV7-2	TRBD1	CASSLGTGRNQPQHF	TGTGCCAGCAGCTTGGGGACAGGGCGCAATCAGCCCCAGCATTTT
TRBJ2-3	few	TRBV29-1	.	CSAITTSNTQYF	TGCAGCGCTATTACCACTTCGAATACGCAGTATTTT
TRBJ2-7	once	TRBV10-3	.	CAISEAGSSYEQYF	TGTGCCATCAGTGAGGCGGGGTCGTCCTACGAGCAGTACTTC
TRBJ1-3	few	TRBV20-1	.	CSAKSRPLGRDTIYF	TGCAGTGCTAAATCAAGACCTTTGGGCCGAGACACCATATATTTT
TRBJ1-5	.	TRBV5-1	TRBD1	CASSRGTGEQPQHF	TGCGCCAGCAGCCGCGGGACAGGGGAACAGCCCCAGCATTTT
TRBJ2-1	once	TRBV12-3/TRBV12-4	.	CASSGDHYYNEQFF	TGTGCCAGCAGTGGGGATCATTACTACAATGAGCAGTTCTTC
TRBJ1-2	few	TRBV12-3/TRBV12-4	.	CASSPLLTGFNGYTF	TGTGCCAGCAGTCCTCTCCTCACAGGATTCAATGGCTACACCTTC